This T cell receptor (beta chain) was sequenced for a study of T cells in tuberculosis. Turning to the study itself: Sequenced TCRs come from CD1B-GMM tetramer-binding T cells.

Cells were sorted from thawed PBMC rested overnight and stained with GMM-loaded CD1B tetramer, viability dye and anti-CD3. The CD1B tetramers carried C32 glucose monomycolate purified from Rhodococcus equi. CD14-expressing monocytes were removed from PBMC before cryopreservation and sorting. Approximately 110,000 tetramer-negative cells were sorted from each donor. The data were produced by immunoSEQ multiplex PCR, yet TCRdb's version contains in-frame clones alone and is incomplete. The table records more than 70,000 clones, around 90% of them present only once. The CDR3 loop spans 16 amino acids. Germline lookup yields CDR1 MDHEN and CDR2 SYDVKM. V was clipped by 5 bases and J by 2 bases; unmatched bases: 11.

This receptor was taken from an adult woman with latent tuberculosis. The rearrangement links TRBV28 to TRBJ1-2, with 7 positions matching TRBD1. Material for sequencing was CD1b-GMM tetramer-negative cells sorted from PBMCs. CDR3 DNA sequence: TGTGCCAGCAGTACCCACGGACAGGCAGGGAACTATGGCTACACCTTC. Amino acids: CASSTHGQAGNYGYTF.